A single sample is the source of the 28 T cell receptor beta chains below, sequenced in a study of post-analysis software for immune sequencing data. Libraries were made from TCR beta cDNA, and they carried unique molecular identifiers. TCRdb re-derived calls from the PCR reads in MiXCR, one entry per CDR3 protein. The repertoire has 150,000 or so distinct CDR3 sequences, around 36% of them found once; the top ten carry 25% to 35%. The specimen comprised blood, sampled after autologous hematopoietic stem cell transplantation. These receptor sequences come from a girl aged 5-17 years with multiple sclerosis.

This rearrangement joins TRBV6-5 to TRBJ1-4; TRBD1 is a possible D gene (5 bases). Germline CDR1 reads MNHEY; CDR2 reads SVGAGI. The CDR3 covers 21 residues. V was trimmed by 4 bases and J by 5 bases, leaving 32 bases between them. CDR3 coding DNA: TGTGCCAGCAGTTCCAGTGGCGGTCCGGGGCGCAGCCCATGGATCAATGAAAAACTGTTTTTT. Protein product: CASSSSGGPGRSPWINEKLFF.

In its sample, this clonotype was seen a few times. The rearrangement links TRBV7-2 to TRBJ2-2; D not resolved. Trimming cost V 6 bases and J 6 bases, with 17 bases left between them. Germline values: CDR1 SGHTA, CDR2 FQGNSA. CDR3 length: 15 residues. Here the CDR3 DNA reads TGTGCCAGCAGTCAAAGGCCCCGGCGGCCCGGGGAGCTGTTTTTT. This encodes CASSQRPRRPGELFF. Variable domain in full (rest from reference TRBV7-2 and TRBJ2-2): GAGVSQSPSNKVTEKGKDVELRCDPISGHTALYWYRQSLGQGLEFLIYFQGNSAPDKSGLPSDRFSAERTGGSVSTLTIQRTQQEDSAVYLCASSQRPRRPGELFFGEGSRLTVL.

The genes are TRBV7-2 and TRBJ2-7, with a possible D match to TRBD1 (6 bases). This CDR3 contains 14 residues. In germline, CDR1 is SGHTA, CDR2 FQGNSA. Between the trimmed V and J ends, which lost 4 bases and 1 base, there was a span of 11 bases. CDR3 sequence (DNA): TGTGCCAGCAGCTCAAACAGGGTATCCTACGAGCAGTACTTC. Translation: CASSSNRVSYEQYF.

The V gene is TRBV13, the J gene TRBJ2-5; D is ambiguous. Trimming pared 3 bases from V and 9 bases from J, leaving 8 bases between. The germline V gene encodes CDR1 PRHDT and CDR2 FYEKMQ (reference sequence). The CDR3 has 11 amino acids. The CDR3 reads CASSLEGSQYF. CDR3 nucleotide sequence: TGTGCCAGCAGCTTGGAAGGGTCCCAGTACTTC. The full variable domain, rest sourced from reference TRBV13 and TRBJ2-5, is AAGVIQSPRHLIKEKRETATLKCYPIPRHDTVYWYQQGPGQDPQFLISFYEKMQSDKGSIPDRFSAQQFSDYHSELNMSSLELGDSALYFCASSLEGSQYFGPGTRLLVL.

This chain links TRBV10-3 with TRBJ2-3; the match to TRBD2 covers 8 bases. CDR1 and CDR2 (germline): ENHRY, SYGVKD. The CDR3 is made up of 20 amino acids. The J segment lost 0 bases and the V segment lost 0 bases, leaving 14 bases of the junction unmatched. The CDR3 loop reads CAISESSGRATNTSTDTQYF. The CDR3 DNA is TGTGCCATCAGTGAGTCGAGCGGGAGAGCCACAAATACTAGCACAGATACGCAGTATTTT.

The chain couples TRBV11-1 to TRBJ1-4, with TRBD1 identical over 7 bases. CDR1 and CDR2 from the germline V gene are SGHAT and FQDESV (reference sequence). V was clipped by 4 bases and J by 7 bases; unmatched bases: 12. CDR3 length equals 16 residues. The CDR3 DNA reads TGTGCCAGCAGCTCGGGGAGGACAGGACGGAGTGAAAAACTGTTTTTT. This translates into CASSSGRTGRSEKLFF. Supplemented by reference TRBV11-1 and TRBJ1-4, the full variable domain reads EAEVAQSPRYKITEKSQAVAFWCDPISGHATLYWYRQILGQGPELLVQFQDESVVDDSQLPKDRFSAERLKGVDSTLKIQPAELGDSAMYLCASSSGRTGRSEKLFFGSGTQLSVL.

The V and J genes are TRBV28 and TRBJ1-2; TRBD1 aligns across 10 bases. Germline V gene data show CDR1 as MDHEN and CDR2 as SYDVKM. CDR3 length equals 18 residues. V trimming: 6 bases; J trimming: 4 bases; junction bases outside the gene matches: 17. The CDR3 nucleotides are TGTGCCAGCAGCCCCCTATGGGACAGGGGACCTTTTAGCTATGGCTACACCTTC. Its protein is CASSPLWDRGPFSYGYTF.

This rearrangement joins TRBV12-3 or TRBV12-4 to TRBJ2-5; tentatively, D is TRBD2 (5 bases). Trimming removed 6 bases at V and 3 bases at J, with 11 bases between. This CDR3 comprises 13 residues. The CDR3 region is CASRQLREETQYF. The CDR3, as DNA: TGTGCCAGCAGACAACTGAGGGAAGAGACCCAGTACTTC.

Turning to this clonotype: A read error may produce the germline difference seen at one junction end. The CDR3 DNA reads as TGTGCCTGCAGTTTAGAGACAGGGGGCGGCAATCAGCCCCAGCATTTT. Translation gives CACSLETGGGNQPQHF. The V and J genes are TRBV28 and TRBJ1-5; 10 nucleotides agree with TRBD1. The CDR3 extends over 16 amino acids. Looked up from germline, CDR1 is MDHEN and CDR2 is SYDVKM.

The rearrangement joins TRBV10-2 to TRBJ2-7; 7 bases are a match to TRBD1. The CDR3 consists of 11 residues. V lost 6 bases, J lost 10 bases, and 6 bases stayed unmatched. Looked up from germline, CDR1 is WSHSY and CDR2 is SAAADI. The CDR3 sequence: CASRERQGQYF. The CDR3, as DNA: TGCGCCAGCAGGGAGAGACAGGGACAGTACTTC.

The chain employs TRBV24-1 and TRBJ2-1; D is perhaps TRBD2 (6 bases). CDR1 and CDR2 (germline): KGHDR, SFDVKD. Trimming removed 5 bases from V and 1 base from J, with 17 bases in between. The CDR3 totals 17 residues. CDR3 DNA: TGTGCCACCAGTGCCGTGGGGGGTGTAGGATCCTACAATGAGCAGTTCTTC. Residues: CATSAVGGVGSYNEQFF.

This clonotype came up many times. The rearrangement joins TRBV20-1 to TRBJ2-7, with D maybe TRBD1 (5 bases). V was pared by 3 bases and J by 0 bases, with 18 bases between. From germline, CDR1 is DFQATT and CDR2 SNEGSKA (reference sequence). CDR3 length equals 16 residues. The CDR3 DNA sequence: TGCAGTGCTAGTCCTCTCGACAGCCCCATCTCCTACGAGCAGTACTTC. This codes for CSASPLDSPISYEQYF.

This clonotype was counted only a few times. This chain links TRBV29-1 with TRBJ2-7, with 9 bases that match TRBD1. The V and J ends lost 0 bases and 2 bases, in that order; junction bases with no gene match: 2. The CDR3 runs 14 residues. Per the germline V gene, CDR1 is SQVTM and CDR2 is ANQGSEA. For the CDR3, the DNA is TGCAGCGTTGAAGAAGGGACAGGGCCCTACGAGCAGTACTTC. Protein sequence: CSVEEGTGPYEQYF.

This clonotype was picked up a small number of times. The junction differs from germline at one of its ends, possibly a read error. This sequence joins TRBV27 and TRBJ2-7; no clear D gene. Looked up from germline, CDR1 is MNHEY and CDR2 is SMNVEV (reference sequence). The CDR3 contains 14 residues. The CDR3 here is CASSFGRNSYEQYF. In DNA, the CDR3 is TGTGCCAGCAGTTTTGGTAGAAACTCCTATGAGCAGTACTTC.

This clonotype was detected a few times. The chain is built from TRBV6-2 or TRBV6-3 and TRBJ2-7, with 9 bases aligning to TRBD1. Losses at the gene ends were 0 bases for V and 0 bases for J; bases not matched to a gene: 9. The length of the CDR3 is 18 residues. Germline V gene lookup returns CDR1 MNHEY and CDR2 SVGEGT. The CDR3 DNA reads as TGTGCCAGCAGTTACTCTACCGGGACAGGGATCAGCTCCTACGAGCAGTACTTC. The encoded protein is CASSYSTGTGISSYEQYF.

Worth noting for this clonotype: Since a much larger clone is just one base distant, this may be a read error. CDR3 DNA sequence: TGTGCCAGCAGTCAGACTAGGGGGGAGACCCAGTTCTTC. Residues: CASSQTRGETQFF. The rearrangement uses TRBV25-1 and TRBJ2-1; D is perhaps TRBD1 or TRBD2 (6 bases each). Per germline, CDR1 MGHDK and CDR2 SYGVNS. V was cut by 5 bases and J by 13 bases, with 18 bases left in between. The CDR3 has 13 amino acids.

The sample holds a few counts of this clonotype. The chain combines TRBV20-1 with TRBJ2-7; D call uncertain. The J call is doubtful: the DNA matches TRBJ2-5 better. The CDR3 is 14 amino acids. Germline values: CDR1 DFQATT, CDR2 SNEGSKA (reference sequence). The CDR3 bases are TGCAGTGCCTTGGATTCCGAGACCCTAGAGACCCAGTACTTC. Amino acids: CSALDSETLETQYF.

This clonotype has ten or more counts. The V call is TRBV5-1, the J call TRBJ2-7, with TRBD1 identical over 9 bases. Germline CDR1 SGHRS, CDR2 YFSETQ. The J segment lost 0 bases and the V segment lost 3 bases, leaving 4 bases of the junction unmatched. The CDR3 loop spans 15 amino acids. The CDR3 spells CASSSGTGFSYEQYF. The CDR3 region has the DNA TGCGCCAGCAGCTCCGGGACAGGGTTCTCCTACGAGCAGTACTTC.

The table lists this clonotype with a count of one. This rearrangement joins TRBV20-1 to TRBJ1-1, with a weak D call TRBD1 (6 bases). CDR1 is DFQATT and CDR2 is SNEGSKA in the germline V gene (reference sequence). This CDR3 region has 16 residues. V gave up 4 bases and J gave up 1 base, with 19 bases separating them. The CDR3 protein is CSANPLDLRGNTEAFF. In DNA, the CDR3 is TGCAGTGCTAACCCCCTCGACCTCAGGGGGAACACTGAAGCTTTCTTT.

In its sample, this clonotype was seen a few times. The chain links TRBV12-5 to TRBJ1-2, with TRBD1 as a possible D gene (6 bases). CDR3 size: 19 residues. Germline CDR1 LGHNT, CDR2 FRNRAP. V was clipped by 0 bases and J by 5 bases, with 25 bases between them. The CDR3 bases are TGTGCTAGTGGTTTGGTACCAGGGGCCCGGGGCCCCGGGCTTTATGGCTACACCTTC. Amino acid sequence: CASGLVPGARGPGLYGYTF.

This sequence joins TRBV4-1 and TRBJ1-2, with 8 bases that match TRBD1. CDR1 is MGHRA and CDR2 is YSYEKL in the germline V gene. The CDR3 covers 14 residues. Trimming removed 0 bases from V and 6 bases from J; junction bases left unmatched: 3. The CDR3 DNA reads TGCGCCAGCAGCCAAGACAGGGGGCTAGATGGCTACACCTTC. This codes for CASSQDRGLDGYTF.

This clonotype was recorded a few times. This chain links TRBV12-3 or TRBV12-4 with TRBJ1-4, with 9 bases lining up with TRBD1. Germline trimming cut 1 base from V and 7 bases from J; bases unmatched to any gene: 4. The CDR3 is made up of 15 amino acids. DNA of the CDR3: TGTGCCAGCAGTTTAGGGGGGACAGGGCGTGAAAAACTGTTTTTT. It translates to CASSLGGTGREKLFF.

This clonotype occurred many times. V usage is TRBV27 and J usage is TRBJ2-5, with D unclear. The CDR3 loop spans 13 amino acids. Trimming pared 2 bases from V and 2 bases from J, leaving 6 bases between. CDR1 MNHEY and CDR2 SMNVEV come from the germline V gene (reference sequence). CDR3 DNA: TGTGCCAGCAGTTTAAACGGGCAAGAGACCCAGTACTTC. This gives the protein CASSLNGQETQYF.

This clonotype was counted a few times. V usage is TRBV10-1 and J usage is TRBJ2-7, with a tentative D call TRBD1 (6 bases). V lost 2 bases, J lost 2 bases, and 19 bases lay in between. CDR1 and CDR2 (germline): WNHNN, SYGVQD (reference sequence). CDR3 size: 17 residues. This chain's CDR3 is CASSEGPGQQTPYEQYF. DNA of the CDR3: TGCGCCAGCAGTGAGGGTCCCGGACAGCAAACACCCTACGAGCAGTACTTC.

The chain links TRBV30 to TRBJ1-3; D unclear. V was trimmed by 5 bases and J by 1 base, leaving 6 bases between them. Germline assignment: CDR1 GTSNPN and CDR2 SVGIG (reference sequence). This CDR3 has 12 amino acids. CDR3 DNA: TGTGCCTGGGGTCAATCTGGAAACACCATATATTTT. Its translation is CAWGQSGNTIYF.

The J gene is TRBJ2-7, the V gene TRBV6-2 or TRBV6-3; D is ambiguous. Germline CDR1 MNHEY, CDR2 SVGEGT. The V end lost 6 bases, the J end lost 0 bases, and 15 bases lay between the germline ends. This CDR3 spans 15 amino acids. CDR3 sequence: CASRDGLQSSYEQYF. CDR3 sequence (DNA): TGTGCCAGCAGGGACGGGCTCCAGAGCTCCTACGAGCAGTACTTC.

This clonotype has more than one count but fewer than ten. The chain employs TRBV3-1 and TRBJ2-1, with 7 bases identical to TRBD2. The CDR3 runs 17 residues. CDR1 is LGHDT and CDR2 is YNNKEL in the germline V gene (reference sequence). The J segment lost 3 bases and the V segment lost 0 bases, leaving 8 bases of the junction unmatched. The CDR3 nucleotides are TGTGCCAGCAGCCAAGAAGCGGAGACTAGCTACTACAATGAGCAGTTCTTC. Amino acids: CASSQEAETSYYNEQFF.

This clonotype has more than one count but fewer than ten. The genes are TRBV6-1 and TRBJ2-4; D is perhaps TRBD2 (6 bases). Near its end, the DNA agrees better with TRBJ2-7, so the J call may be wrong. The CDR3 has 16 amino acids. Germline V gene data show CDR1 as MNHNS and CDR2 as SASEGT. CDR3 sequence reads: CASSVFEGSREDEQYF. CDR3 bases: TGTGCCAGCAGTGTCTTCGAGGGGAGCAGGGAGGACGAGCAGTACTTC.